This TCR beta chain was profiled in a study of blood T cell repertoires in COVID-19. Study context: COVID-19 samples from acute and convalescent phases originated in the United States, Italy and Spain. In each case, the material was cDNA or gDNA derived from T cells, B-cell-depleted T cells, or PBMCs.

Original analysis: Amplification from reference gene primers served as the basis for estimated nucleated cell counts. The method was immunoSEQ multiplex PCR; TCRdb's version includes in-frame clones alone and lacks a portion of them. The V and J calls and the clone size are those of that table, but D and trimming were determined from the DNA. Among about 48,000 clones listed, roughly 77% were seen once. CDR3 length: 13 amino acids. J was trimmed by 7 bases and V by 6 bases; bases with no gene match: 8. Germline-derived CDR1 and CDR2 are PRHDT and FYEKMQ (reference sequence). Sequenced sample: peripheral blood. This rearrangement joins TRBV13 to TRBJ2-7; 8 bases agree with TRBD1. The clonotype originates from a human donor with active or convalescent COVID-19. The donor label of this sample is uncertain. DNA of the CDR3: TGTGCCAGCAGTTCCCAGGGGGCGGGTGAGCAGTACTTC. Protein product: CASSSQGAGEQYF.